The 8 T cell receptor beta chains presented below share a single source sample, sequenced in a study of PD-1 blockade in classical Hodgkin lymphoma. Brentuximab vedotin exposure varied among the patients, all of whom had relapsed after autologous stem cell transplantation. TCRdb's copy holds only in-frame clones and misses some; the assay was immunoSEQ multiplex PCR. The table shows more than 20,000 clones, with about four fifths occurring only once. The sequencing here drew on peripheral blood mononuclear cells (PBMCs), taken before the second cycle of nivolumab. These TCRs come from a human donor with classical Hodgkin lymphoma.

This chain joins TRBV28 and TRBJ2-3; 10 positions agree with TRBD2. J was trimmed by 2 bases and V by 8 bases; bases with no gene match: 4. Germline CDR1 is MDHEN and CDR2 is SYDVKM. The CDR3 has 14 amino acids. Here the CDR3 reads CASASGGLTDTQYF. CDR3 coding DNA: TGTGCCAGCGCTAGCGGGGGCCTCACAGATACGCAGTATTTT. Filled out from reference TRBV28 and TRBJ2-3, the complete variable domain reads DVKVTQSSRYLVKRTGEKVFLECVQDMDHENMFWYRQDPGLGLRLIYFSYDVKMKEKGDIPEGYSVSREKKERFSLILESASTNQTSMYLCASASGGLTDTQYFGPGTRLTVL.

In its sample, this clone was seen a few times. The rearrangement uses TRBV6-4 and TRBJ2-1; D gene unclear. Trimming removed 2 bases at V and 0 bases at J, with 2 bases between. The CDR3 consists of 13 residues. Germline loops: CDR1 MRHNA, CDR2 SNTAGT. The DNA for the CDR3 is TGTGCCAGCAGTGACAGCTCCTACAATGAGCAGTTCTTC. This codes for CASSDSSYNEQFF.

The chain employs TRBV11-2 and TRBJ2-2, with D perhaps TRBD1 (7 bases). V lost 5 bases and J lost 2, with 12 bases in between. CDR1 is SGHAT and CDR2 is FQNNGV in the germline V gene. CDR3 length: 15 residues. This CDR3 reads CASSQGGSNTGELFF. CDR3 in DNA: TGTGCCAGCAGCCAGGGGGGCAGTAACACCGGGGAGCTGTTTTTT. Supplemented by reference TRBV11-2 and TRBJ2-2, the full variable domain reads EAGVAQSPRYKIIEKRQSVAFWCNPISGHATLYWYQQILGQGPKLLIQFQNNGVVDDSQLPKDRFSAERLKGVDSTLKIQPAKLEDSAVYLCASSQGGSNTGELFFGEGSRLTVL.

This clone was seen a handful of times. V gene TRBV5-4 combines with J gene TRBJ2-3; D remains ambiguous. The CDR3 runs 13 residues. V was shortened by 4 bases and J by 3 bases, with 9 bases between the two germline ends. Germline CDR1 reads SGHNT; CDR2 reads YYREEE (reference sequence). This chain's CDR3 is CASSPGSTDTQYF. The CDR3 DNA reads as TGTGCCAGCAGCCCTGGAAGTACAGATACGCAGTATTTT.

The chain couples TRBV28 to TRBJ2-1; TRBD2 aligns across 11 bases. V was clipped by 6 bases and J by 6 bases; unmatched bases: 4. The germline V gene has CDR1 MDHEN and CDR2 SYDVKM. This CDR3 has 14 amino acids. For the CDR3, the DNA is TGTGCCAGCAGCCTTGGACTAGCGGGCAATGAGCAGTTCTTC. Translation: CASSLGLAGNEQFF.

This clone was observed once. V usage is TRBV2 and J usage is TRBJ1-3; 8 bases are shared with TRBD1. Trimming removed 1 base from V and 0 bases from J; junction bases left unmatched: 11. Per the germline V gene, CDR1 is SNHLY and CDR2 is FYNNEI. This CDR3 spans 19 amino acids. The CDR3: CASSEGTGLGGGSGNTIYF. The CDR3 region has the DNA TGTGCCAGCAGTGAAGGGACAGGGCTCGGGGGGGGCTCTGGAAACACCATATATTTT.

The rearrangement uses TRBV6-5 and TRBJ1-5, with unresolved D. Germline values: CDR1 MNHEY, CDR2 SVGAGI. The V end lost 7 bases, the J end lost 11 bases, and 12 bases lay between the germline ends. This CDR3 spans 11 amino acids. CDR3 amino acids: CASMGMGTQHF. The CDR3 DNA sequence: TGTGCCAGCATGGGGATGGGCACCCAGCATTTT.

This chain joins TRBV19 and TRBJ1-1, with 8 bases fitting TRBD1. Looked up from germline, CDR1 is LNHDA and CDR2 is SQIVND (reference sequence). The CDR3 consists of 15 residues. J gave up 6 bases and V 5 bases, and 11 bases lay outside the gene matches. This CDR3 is CASSPRTGLVAEAFF. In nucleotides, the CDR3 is TGTGCCAGTAGTCCACGGACAGGGTTGGTGGCTGAAGCTTTCTTT.